The present T cell receptor (beta chain) was sequenced within a study of blood T cells in healthy people across ages. Study-wide findings and caveats: A strong correlation between TCR beta diversity and naive T cell percentage was seen.

Notes on this clonotype: What it binds is not known. The junction shows a germline mismatch at one end, possibly a read error.

The study drew donors from healthy Caucasian individuals in Russia aged 6 to 90. Collection of around 9.3 milliliters of peripheral blood was performed for each donor. A second PCR, run for roughly 7 to 12 cycles, used a sample-barcoded 5' primer plus a J-beta primer mix. From the 5' RACE reads, TCRdb called clonotypes with MiXCR, one entry per CDR3 protein. This sample has more than 650,000 distinct CDR3 sequences; roughly 26% occur once, and the top ten carry around 3%. These sequences were also reported in another study, on T cells of mothers and their children. That work contributes: The study recruited a few healthy Caucasian mothers and their six children as donors.

The sequence was collected from a boy younger than 18 in good health. The source material was blood.

Here the CDR3 DNA reads TGTGGTAGTGGTTTGGTAGGGGGGGCCGGGGAGCTGTTTTTT. Translation: CGSGLVGGAGELFF. The chain has TRBV12-5 and TRBJ2-2; a possible D gene is TRBD2 (7 bases). The germline V gene encodes CDR1 LGHNT and CDR2 FRNRAP. This CDR3 spans 14 amino acids.